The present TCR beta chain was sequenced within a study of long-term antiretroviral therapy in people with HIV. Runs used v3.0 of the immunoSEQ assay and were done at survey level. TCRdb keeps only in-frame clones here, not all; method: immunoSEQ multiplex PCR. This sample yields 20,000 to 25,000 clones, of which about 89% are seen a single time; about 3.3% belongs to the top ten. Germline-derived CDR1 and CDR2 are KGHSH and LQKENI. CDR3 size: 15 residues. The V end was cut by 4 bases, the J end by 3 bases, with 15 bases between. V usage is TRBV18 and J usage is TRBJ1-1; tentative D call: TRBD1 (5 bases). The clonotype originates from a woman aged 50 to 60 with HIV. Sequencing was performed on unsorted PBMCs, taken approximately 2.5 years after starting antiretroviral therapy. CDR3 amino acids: CASSQGTGADTEAFF. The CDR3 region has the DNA TGTGCCAGCTCACAGGGGACGGGTGCGGACACTGAAGCTTTCTTT.